This note documents a single T cell receptor (beta chain) sequence. Its antigen is unidentified. This entry belongs to a study of T cell repertoires in cytomegalovirus infection. Background on the study: A matching HLA type, together with CMV infection, was signaled by public TCR beta signatures. Notes on the study in general: Carriage of CMV together with the relevant HLA was identifiable through cumulative public TCR beta family frequency.

Each CDR3 protein gets one entry after TCRdb re-called the reads with MiXCR. The sample holds about 700,000 distinct CDR3 sequences; 30% to 40% are singletons and the top ten take 15% to 20%. Germline values: CDR1 MDHEN, CDR2 SYDVKM. This CDR3 is built from 12 residues. Trimming cost V 6 bases and J 12 bases, with 17 bases left between them. The chain joins TRBV28 to TRBJ2-5, with D possibly being TRBD1 or TRBD2 (5 bases each). The clonotype originates from a human donor in good health (CMV status not recorded). Some clones in this sample may be carry-over from other donors' samples. Sample: cultured PBMCs, taken from culture after CMV antigen stimulation. The CDR3 bases are TGTGCCAGCAGCCTCGGGACGGAAAGGGAGTACTTC. As protein: CASSLGTEREYF.